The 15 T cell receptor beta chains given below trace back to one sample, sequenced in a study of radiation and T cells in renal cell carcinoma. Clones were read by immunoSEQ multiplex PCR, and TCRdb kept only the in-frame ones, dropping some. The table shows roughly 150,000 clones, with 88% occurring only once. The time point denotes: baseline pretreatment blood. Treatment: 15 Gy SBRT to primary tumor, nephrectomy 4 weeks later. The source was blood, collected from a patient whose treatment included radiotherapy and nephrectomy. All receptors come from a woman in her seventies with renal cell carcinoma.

The CDR3 spells CASSLGGASSYNEQFF. The CDR3 region has the DNA TGTGCCAGCAGCTTGGGGGGGGCCTCCTCCTACAATGAGCAGTTCTTC. The chain joins TRBV5-4 to TRBJ2-1; perhaps D is TRBD1 or TRBD2 (6 bases each). V was clipped by 0 bases and J by 0 bases, with 10 bases between them. The CDR3 is 16 residues long. Germline V lookup: CDR1 SGHNT, CDR2 YYREEE (reference sequence).

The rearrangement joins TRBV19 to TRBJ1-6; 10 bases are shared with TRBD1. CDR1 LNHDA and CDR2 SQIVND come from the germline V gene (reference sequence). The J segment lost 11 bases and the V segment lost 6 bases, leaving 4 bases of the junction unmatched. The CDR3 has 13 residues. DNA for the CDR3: TGTGCCAGTAGGGACAGGGGGACGGCACCCCTCCACTTT. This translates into CASRDRGTAPLHF.

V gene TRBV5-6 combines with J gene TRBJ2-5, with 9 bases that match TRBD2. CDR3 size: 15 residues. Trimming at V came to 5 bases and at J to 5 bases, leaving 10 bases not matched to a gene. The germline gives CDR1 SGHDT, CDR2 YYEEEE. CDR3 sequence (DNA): TGTGCCAGCAGTCGGGCGGGAGGGGCCGGTGAGACCCAGTACTTC. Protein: CASSRAGGAGETQYF. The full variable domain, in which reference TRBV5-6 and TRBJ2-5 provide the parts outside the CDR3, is DAGVTQSPTHLIKTRGQQVTLRCSPKSGHDTVSWYQQALGQGPQFIFQYYEEEERQRGNFPDRFSGHQFPNYSSELNVNALLLGDSALYLCASSRAGGAGETQYFGPGTRLLVL.

CDR3 residues: CATSRATQGQPQHF. Here the CDR3 DNA reads TGTGCCACCAGCAGAGCTACACAGGGGCAGCCCCAGCATTTT. V and J are TRBV15 and TRBJ1-5; 7 nucleotides align to TRBD1. CDR1 and CDR2 (germline): LNHNV, YYDKDF (reference sequence). The CDR3 is made up of 14 amino acids. The V and J ends lost 1 base and 7 bases, in that order; junction bases with no gene match: 4.

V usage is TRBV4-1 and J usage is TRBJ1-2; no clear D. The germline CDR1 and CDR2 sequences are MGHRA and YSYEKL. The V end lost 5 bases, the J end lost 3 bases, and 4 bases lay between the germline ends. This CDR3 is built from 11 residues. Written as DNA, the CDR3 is TGCGCCAGCAGCTCTCACTATGGCTACACCTTC. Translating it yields CASSSHYGYTF.

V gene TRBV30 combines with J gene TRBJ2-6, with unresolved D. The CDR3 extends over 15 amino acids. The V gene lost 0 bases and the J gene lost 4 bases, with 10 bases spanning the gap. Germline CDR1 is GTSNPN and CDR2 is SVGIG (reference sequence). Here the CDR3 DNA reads TGTGCCTGGAGTGTAATCCCCTCCGGGGCCAACGTCCTGACTTTC. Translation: CAWSVIPSGANVLTF.

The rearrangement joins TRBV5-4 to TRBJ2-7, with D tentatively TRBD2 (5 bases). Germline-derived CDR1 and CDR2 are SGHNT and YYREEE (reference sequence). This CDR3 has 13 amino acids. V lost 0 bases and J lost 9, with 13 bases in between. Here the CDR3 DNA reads TGTGCCAGCAGCTTGGACGTTACTGGAGGGCAGTACTTC. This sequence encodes CASSLDVTGGQYF.

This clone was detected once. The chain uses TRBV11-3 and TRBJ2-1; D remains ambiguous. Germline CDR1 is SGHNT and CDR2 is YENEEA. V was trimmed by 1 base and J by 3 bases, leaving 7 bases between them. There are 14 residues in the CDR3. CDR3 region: CASSLGDFYNEQFF. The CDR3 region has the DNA TGTGCCAGCAGCTTAGGAGACTTCTACAATGAGCAGTTCTTC.

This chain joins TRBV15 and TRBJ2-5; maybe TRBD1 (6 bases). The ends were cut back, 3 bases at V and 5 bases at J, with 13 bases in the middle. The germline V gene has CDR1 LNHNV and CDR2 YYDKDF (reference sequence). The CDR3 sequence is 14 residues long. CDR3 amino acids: CATSRKTGGETQYF. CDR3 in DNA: TGTGCCACCAGCAGGAAGACAGGTGGGGAGACCCAGTACTTC.

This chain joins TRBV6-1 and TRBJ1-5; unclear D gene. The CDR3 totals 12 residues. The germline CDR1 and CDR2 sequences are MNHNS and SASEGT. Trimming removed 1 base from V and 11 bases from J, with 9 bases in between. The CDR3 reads CASSEVRQAQHF. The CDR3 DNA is TGTGCCAGCAGTGAAGTACGGCAGGCCCAGCATTTT.

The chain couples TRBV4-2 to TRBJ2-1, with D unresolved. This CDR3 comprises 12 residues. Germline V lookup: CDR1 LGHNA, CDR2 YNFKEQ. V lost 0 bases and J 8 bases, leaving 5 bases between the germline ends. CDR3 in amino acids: CASSQESHEQFF. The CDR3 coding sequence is TGTGCCAGCAGCCAAGAGAGCCATGAGCAGTTCTTC.

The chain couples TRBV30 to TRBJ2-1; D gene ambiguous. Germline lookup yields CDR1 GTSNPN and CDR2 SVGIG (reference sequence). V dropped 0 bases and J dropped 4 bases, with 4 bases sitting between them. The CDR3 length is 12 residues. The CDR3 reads CAWSVLYNEQFF. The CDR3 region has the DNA TGTGCCTGGAGTGTATTGTACAATGAGCAGTTCTTC.

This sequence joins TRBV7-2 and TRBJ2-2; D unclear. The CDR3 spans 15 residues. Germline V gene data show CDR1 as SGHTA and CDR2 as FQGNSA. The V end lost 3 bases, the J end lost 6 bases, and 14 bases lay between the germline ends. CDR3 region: CASSLYSLVPGELFF. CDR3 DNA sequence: TGTGCCAGCAGCTTGTACTCCTTAGTCCCCGGGGAGCTGTTTTTT.

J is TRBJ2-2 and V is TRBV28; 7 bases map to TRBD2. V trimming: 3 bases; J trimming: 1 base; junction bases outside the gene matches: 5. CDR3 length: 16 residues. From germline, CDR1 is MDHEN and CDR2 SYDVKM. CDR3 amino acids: CASSFPAGLNTGELFF. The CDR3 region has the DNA TGTGCCAGCAGTTTCCCAGCGGGGCTGAACACCGGGGAGCTGTTTTTT.

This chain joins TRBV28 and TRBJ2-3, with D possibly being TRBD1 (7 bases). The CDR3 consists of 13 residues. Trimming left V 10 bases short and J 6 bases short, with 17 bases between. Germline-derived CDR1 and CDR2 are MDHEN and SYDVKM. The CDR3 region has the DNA TGTGCCACCCGCAGGGGGGCAGGGGATACGCAGTATTTT. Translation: CATRRGAGDTQYF.